This T cell receptor beta chain appears in the sequencing data of a study of cytomegalovirus exposure and HLA in healthy donors. V lost 3 bases to trimming and J lost 2 bases, with 8 bases between them. Per the germline V gene, CDR1 is MRHNA and CDR2 is SNTAGT. CDR3 size: 14 residues. The PCR ran on 60 Vbeta and 13 Jbeta primers. TCRdb's copy holds only in-frame clones and misses some; the assay was immunoSEQ multiplex PCR. The table shows 95,000 to 120,000 clones, with approximately 80% occurring only once. Sequencing input: PBMCs. The clonotype comes from a woman in her twenties or thirties in good health and CMV-seropositive. The chain is built from TRBV6-4 and TRBJ1-5; perhaps TRBD1 as D (6 bases). The CDR3 region is CASSEAGGNQPQHF. The CDR3 bases are TGTGCCAGCAGTGAAGCAGGGGGCAATCAGCCCCAGCATTTT.